This TCR beta chain originates from a study of T-cell memory formation after mild COVID-19. As for the study in general: Largely, TCR clusters stayed within a single donor.

This clonotype was seen a handful of times. Its target is unknown. Each CDR3 protein is one row after TCRdb ran MiXCR on the 5' RACE reads. The sample records some 490,000 distinct CDR3 sequences, around a sixth being singletons. Study results and limitations: Certain responding clones were present in pre-infection memory, suggesting participation of cross-reactive memory. Clones that contracted clustered mainly in CM and EM if CD4+ and in EMRA if CD8+. The SARS-CoV-2 specificity of second-wave clones reaching peak at day 37 remained unverified.

The TCR originated in an adult woman who had mild COVID-19 (a few samples of this study predate the infection). Cell type and time point are not known. The sequenced sample was PBMCs or a T cell subset sorted from them (not recorded which).

In DNA, the CDR3 is TGTGCCAGCAGCCAAGATCTCACAGGGGGCTCGAACACCGGGGAGCTGTTTTTT. Its protein is CASSQDLTGGSNTGELFF. The chain couples TRBV4-2 to TRBJ2-2; 9 bases fit TRBD1. Germline CDR1 and CDR2: LGHNA and YNFKEQ. V trimming: 0 bases; J trimming: 0 bases; junction bases outside the gene matches: 5. The CDR3 consists of 18 residues.